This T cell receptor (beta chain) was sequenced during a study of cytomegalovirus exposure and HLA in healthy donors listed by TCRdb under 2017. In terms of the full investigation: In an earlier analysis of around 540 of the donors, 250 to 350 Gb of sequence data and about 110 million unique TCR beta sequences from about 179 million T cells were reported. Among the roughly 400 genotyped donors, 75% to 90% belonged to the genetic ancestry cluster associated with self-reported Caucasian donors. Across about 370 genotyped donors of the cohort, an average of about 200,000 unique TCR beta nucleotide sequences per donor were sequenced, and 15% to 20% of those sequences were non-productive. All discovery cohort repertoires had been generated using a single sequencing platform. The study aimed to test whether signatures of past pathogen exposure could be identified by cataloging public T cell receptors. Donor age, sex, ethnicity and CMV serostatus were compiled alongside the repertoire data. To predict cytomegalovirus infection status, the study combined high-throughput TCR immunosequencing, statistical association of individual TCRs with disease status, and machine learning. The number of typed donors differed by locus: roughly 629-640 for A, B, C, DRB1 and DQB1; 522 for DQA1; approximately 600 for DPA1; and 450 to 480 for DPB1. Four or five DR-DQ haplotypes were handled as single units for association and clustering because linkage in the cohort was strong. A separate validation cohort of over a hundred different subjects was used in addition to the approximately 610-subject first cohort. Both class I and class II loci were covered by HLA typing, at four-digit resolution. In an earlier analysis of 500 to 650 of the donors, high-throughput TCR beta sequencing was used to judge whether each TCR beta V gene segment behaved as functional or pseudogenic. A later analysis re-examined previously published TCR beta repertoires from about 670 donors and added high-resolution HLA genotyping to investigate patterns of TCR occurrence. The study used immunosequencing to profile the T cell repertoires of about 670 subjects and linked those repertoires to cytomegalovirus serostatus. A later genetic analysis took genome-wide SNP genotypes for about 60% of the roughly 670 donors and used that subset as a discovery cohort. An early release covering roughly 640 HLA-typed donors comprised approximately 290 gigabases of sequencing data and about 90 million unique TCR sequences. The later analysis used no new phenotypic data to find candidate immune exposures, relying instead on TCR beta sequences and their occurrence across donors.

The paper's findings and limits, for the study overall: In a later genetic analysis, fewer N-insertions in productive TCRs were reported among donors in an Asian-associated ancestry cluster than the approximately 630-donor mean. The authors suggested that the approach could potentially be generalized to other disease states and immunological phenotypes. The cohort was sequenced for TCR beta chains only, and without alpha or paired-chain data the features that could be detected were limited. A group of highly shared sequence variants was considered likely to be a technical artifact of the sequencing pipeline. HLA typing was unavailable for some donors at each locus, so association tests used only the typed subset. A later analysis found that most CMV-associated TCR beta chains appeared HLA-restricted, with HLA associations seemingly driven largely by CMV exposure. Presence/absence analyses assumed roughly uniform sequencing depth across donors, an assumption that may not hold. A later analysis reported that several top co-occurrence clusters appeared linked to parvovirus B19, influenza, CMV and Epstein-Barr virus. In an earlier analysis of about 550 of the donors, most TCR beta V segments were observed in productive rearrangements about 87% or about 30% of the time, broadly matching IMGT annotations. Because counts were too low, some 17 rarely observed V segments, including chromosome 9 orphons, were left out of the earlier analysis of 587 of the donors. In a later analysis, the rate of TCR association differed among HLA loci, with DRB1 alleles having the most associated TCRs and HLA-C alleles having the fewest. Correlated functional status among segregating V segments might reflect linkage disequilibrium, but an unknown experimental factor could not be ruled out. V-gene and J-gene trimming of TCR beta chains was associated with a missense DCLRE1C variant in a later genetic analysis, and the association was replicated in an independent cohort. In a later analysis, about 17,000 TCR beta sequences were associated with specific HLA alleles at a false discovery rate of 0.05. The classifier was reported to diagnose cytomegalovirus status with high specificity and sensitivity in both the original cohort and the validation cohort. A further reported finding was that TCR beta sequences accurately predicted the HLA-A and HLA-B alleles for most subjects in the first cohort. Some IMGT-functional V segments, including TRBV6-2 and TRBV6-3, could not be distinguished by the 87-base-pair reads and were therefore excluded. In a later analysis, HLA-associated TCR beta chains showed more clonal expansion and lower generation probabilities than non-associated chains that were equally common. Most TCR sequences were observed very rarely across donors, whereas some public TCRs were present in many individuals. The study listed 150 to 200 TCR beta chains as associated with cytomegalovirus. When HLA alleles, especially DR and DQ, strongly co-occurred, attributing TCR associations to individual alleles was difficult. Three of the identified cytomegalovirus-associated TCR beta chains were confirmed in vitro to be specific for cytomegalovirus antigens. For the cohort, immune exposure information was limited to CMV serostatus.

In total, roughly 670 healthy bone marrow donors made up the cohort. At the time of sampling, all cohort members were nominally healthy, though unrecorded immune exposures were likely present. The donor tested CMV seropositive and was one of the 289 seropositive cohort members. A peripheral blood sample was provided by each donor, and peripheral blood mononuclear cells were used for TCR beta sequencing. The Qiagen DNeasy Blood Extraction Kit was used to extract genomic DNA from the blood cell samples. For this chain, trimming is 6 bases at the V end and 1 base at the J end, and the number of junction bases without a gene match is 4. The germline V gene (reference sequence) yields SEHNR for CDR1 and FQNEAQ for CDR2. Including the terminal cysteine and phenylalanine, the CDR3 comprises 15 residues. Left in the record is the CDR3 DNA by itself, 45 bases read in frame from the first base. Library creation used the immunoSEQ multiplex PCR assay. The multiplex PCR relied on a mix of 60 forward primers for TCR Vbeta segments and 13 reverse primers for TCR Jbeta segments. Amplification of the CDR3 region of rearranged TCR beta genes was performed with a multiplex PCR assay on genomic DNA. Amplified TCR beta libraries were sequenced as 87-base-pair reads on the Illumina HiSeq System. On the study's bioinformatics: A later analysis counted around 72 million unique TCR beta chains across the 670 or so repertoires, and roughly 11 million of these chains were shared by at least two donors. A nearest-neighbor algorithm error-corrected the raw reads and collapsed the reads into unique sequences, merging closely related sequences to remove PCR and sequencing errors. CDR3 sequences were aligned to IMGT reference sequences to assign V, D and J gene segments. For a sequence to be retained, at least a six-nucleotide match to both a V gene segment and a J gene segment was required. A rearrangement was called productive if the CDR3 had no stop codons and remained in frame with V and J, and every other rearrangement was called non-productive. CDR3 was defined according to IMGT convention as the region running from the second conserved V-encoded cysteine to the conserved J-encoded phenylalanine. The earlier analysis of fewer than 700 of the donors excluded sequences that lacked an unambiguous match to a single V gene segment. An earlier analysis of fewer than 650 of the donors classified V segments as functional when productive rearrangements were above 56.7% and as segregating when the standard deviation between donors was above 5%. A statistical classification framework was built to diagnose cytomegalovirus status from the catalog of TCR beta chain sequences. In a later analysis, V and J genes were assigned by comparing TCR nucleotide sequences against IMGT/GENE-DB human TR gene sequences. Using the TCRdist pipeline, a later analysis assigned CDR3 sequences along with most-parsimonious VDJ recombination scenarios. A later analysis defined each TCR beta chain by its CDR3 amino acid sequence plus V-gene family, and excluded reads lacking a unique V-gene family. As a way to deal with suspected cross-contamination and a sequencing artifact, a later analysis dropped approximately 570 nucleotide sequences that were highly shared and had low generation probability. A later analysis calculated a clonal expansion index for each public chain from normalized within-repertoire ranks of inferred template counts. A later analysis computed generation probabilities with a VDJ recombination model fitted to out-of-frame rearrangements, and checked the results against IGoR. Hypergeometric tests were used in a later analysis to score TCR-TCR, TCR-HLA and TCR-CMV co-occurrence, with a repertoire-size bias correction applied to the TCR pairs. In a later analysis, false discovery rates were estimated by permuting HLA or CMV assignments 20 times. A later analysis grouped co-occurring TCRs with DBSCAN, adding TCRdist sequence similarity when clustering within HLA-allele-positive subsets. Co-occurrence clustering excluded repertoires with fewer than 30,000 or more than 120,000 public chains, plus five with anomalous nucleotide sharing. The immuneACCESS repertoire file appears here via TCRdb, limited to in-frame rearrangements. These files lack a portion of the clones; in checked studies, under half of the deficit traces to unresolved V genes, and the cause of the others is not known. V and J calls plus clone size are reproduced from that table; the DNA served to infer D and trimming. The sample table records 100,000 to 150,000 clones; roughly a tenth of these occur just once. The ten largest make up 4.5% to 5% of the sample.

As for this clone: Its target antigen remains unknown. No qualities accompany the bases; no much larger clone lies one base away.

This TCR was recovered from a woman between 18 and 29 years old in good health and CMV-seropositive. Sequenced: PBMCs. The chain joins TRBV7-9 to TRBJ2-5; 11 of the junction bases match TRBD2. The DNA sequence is TGTGCCAGCAGGGGGACTAGCGGCACCCAAGAGACCCAGTACTTC. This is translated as CASRGTSGTQETQYF.